What follows are 3 T cell receptor beta chains derived from one specimen sequenced in a study of blood T cells in healthy people across ages. It was with a sample-barcoded 5' primer and a J-beta primer mix that a second PCR of about 7 to 12 cycles was run. In TCRdb, the 5' RACE reads were re-called with MiXCR into one record per CDR3 protein. The sample consists of some 1.4 million distinct CDR3 sequences, roughly 45% of them appearing once. The specimen was blood. These receptor sequences come from a woman aged 18-29 years in good health.

The V gene is TRBV29-1, the J gene TRBJ1-4; TRBD1 matches 8 bases. The CDR3 totals 14 residues. In germline, CDR1 is SQVTM, CDR2 ANQGSEA. Trimming at V came to 6 bases and at J to 5 bases, leaving 8 bases not matched to a gene. The CDR3 reads CSVKSGTGNEKLFF. As DNA, the CDR3 is TGCAGCGTCAAATCCGGGACAGGCAATGAAAAACTGTTTTTT.

This clonotype was picked up a small number of times. The J gene is TRBJ1-2, the V gene TRBV10-3, with TRBD1 identical over 7 bases. CDR3 size: 14 residues. The germline gives CDR1 ENHRY, CDR2 SYGVKD. The V and J ends lost 3 bases and 4 bases, in that order; junction bases with no gene match: 5. The CDR3 reads CAISEGGQIYGYTF. The CDR3 nucleotides are TGTGCCATCAGTGAAGGGGGACAGATCTATGGCTACACCTTC.

As for this clonotype: A read error may produce the germline difference seen at one junction end. The chain joins TRBV14 to TRBJ2-1, with 10 bases that match TRBD2. Germline CDR1 is SGHDN and CDR2 is FVKESK. The CDR3 length is 18 residues. The CDR3 here is CARSQAAGGPRSYNEQFF. The CDR3 DNA reads TGTGCCAGAAGCCAAGCAGCGGGAGGGCCGAGATCCTACAATGAGCAGTTCTTC.